This TCR beta chain was recovered during a study of blood T cell repertoires in COVID-19. Here immunoSEQ multiplex PCR was the method, and the copy in TCRdb shows in-frame clones only, minus some. The sample holds about 120,000 clones, roughly four fifths seen once. The length of the CDR3 is 14 residues. The V end lost 7 bases, the J end lost 5 bases, and 12 bases lay between the germline ends. Germline CDR1 and CDR2: MNHEY and SVGAGI. Sequenced input: peripheral blood. V is TRBV6-5 and J is TRBJ1-6; D unresolved. The TCR comes from a man aged 65-85 years with active or convalescent COVID-19. The CDR3 here is CASTPTGNNSPLHF. CDR3 DNA sequence: TGTGCCAGCACTCCGACTGGAAATAATTCACCCCTCCACTTT.